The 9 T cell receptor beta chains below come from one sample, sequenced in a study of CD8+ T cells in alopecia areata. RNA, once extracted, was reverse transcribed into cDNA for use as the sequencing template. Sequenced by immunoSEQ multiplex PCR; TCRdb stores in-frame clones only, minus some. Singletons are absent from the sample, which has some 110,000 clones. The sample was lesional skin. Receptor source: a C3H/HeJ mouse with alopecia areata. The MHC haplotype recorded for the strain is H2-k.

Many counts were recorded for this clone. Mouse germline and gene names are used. The DNA read from the CDR3 is TGCACCTGCAGTGCCGAACAGGGGGCTGCCAACGAA. Protein: CTCSAEQGAANE. The entire CDR3 reads CTCSAEQGAANERLFF. This chain uses TRBV1 with TRBJ1-4; TRBD1 aligns across 9 bases. The CDR3 end is not reached by the read, which stops 4 residues before it; the germline J gene fills it in. This CDR3 region has 16 residues. Germline CDR1 and CDR2: NSQYPW and LRSPGD (reference sequence). The V and J ends lost 3 bases and 3 bases, in that order; junction bases with no gene match: 5. Filled out from reference TRBV1 and TRBJ1-4, the complete variable domain reads VTLLEQNPRWRLVPRGQAVNLRCILKNSQYPWMSWYQQDLQKQLQWLFTLRSPGDKEVKSLPGADYLATRVTDTELRLQVANMSQGRTLYCTCSAEQGAANERLFFGHGTKLSVL.

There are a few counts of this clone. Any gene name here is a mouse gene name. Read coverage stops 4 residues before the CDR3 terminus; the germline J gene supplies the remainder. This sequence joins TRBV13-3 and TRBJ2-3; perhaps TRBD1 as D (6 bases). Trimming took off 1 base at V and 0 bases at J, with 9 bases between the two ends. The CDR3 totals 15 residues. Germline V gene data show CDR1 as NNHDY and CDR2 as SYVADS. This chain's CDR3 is CASSDQGRSAETLYF. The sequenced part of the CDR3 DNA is TGTGCCAGCAGTGATCAGGGGCGGAGTGCAGAA.

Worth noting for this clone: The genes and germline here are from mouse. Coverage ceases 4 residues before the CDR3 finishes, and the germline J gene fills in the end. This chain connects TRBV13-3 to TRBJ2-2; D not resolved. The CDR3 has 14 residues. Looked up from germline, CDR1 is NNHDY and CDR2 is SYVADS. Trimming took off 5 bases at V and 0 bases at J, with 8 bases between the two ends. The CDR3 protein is CASRLSANTGQLYF. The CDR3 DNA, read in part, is TGTGCCAGCAGACTGAGTGCAAACACCGGG.

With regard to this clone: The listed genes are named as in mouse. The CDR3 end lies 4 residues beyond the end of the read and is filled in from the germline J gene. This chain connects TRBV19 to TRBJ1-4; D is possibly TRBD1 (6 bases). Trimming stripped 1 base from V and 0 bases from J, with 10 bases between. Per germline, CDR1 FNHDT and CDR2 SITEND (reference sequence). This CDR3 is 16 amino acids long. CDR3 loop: CASSIPTGFSNERLFF. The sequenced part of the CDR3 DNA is TGTGCCAGCAGTATACCTACAGGGTTTTCCAACGAA.

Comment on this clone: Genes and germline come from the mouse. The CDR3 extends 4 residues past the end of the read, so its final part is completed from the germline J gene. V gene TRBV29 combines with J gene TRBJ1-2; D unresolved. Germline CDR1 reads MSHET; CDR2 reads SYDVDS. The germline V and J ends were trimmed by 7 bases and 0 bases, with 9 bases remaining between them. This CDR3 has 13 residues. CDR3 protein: CASTQTPNSDYTF. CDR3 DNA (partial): TGTGCTAGCACCCAGACTCCAAACTCC.

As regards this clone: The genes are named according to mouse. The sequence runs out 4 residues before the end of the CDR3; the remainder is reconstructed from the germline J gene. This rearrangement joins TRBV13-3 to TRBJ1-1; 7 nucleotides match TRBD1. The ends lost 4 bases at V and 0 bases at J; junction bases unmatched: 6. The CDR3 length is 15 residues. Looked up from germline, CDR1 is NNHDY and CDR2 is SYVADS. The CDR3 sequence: CASSTGTEANTEVFF. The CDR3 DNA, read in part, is TGTGCCAGCAGTACCGGGACAGAAGCAAACACA.

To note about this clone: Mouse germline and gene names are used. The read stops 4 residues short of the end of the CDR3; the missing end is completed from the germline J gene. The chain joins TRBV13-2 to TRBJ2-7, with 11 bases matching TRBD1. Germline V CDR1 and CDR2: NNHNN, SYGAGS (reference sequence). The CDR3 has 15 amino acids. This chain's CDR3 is CASGDGGDRGYEQYF. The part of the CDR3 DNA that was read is TGTGCCAGCGGTGATGGAGGGGACAGGGGGTAT.

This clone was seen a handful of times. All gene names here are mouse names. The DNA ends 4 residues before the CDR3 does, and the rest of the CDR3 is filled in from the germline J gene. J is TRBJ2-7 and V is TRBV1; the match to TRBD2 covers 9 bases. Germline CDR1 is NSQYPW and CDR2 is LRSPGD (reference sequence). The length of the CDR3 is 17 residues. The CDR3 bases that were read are TGCACCTGCAGTGCAGCTATACTGGGGGGAGGGAGCCAT. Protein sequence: CTCSAAILGGGSH. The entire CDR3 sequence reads CTCSAAILGGGSHEQYF.

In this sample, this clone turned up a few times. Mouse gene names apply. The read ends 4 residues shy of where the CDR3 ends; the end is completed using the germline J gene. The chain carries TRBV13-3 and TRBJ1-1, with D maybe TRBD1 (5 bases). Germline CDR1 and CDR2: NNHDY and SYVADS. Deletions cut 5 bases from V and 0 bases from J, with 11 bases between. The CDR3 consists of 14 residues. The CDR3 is CASSPRVPNTEVFF. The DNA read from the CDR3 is TGTGCCAGCAGCCCCAGGGTTCCAAACACA.